This TCR beta chain was captured in a study of CXCR3-negative and CXCR3-positive naive CD8 T cells. All TRB cDNA libraries came from 5' RACE performed with UMI labels. TCRdb reprocessed the 5' RACE reads and stores each CDR3 protein as one record, lacking DNA. This table lists some 130,000 distinct CDR3 sequences. The study sorted every CD8+ T cell subset in triplicate at 310,000 or so cells each. Definition of naive CD8+ T cells rested on a CD45RO-CCR7+CD27+CD95- profile. This CDR3 contains 14 residues. Germline V gives CDR1 DFQATT, CDR2 SNEGSKA (reference sequence). The chain links TRBV20-1 to TRBJ2-7; the TCRdb call, TRBD2, lacks DNA for checking. The clonotype was recovered from a human donor in good health. Some clones in this sample may be carry-over from other donors' samples. The specimen was naive CXCR3- CD8+ T cells from blood. Subset described: CD45RO-CCR7+CD27+CD95- naive CD8+ T cells lacking CXCR3 (TNR3-). The CDR3 reads CSARSGSGGYEQYF.